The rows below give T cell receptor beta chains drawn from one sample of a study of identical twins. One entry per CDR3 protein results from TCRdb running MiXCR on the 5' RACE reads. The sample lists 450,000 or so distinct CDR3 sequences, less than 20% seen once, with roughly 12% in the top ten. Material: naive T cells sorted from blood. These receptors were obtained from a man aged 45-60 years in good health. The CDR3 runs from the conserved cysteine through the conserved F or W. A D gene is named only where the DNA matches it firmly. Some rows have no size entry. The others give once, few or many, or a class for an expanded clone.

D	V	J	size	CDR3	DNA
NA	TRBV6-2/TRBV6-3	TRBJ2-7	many	CASSGVTYEQYF	TGTGCCAGCTCGGGGGTTACCTACGAGCAGTACTTC
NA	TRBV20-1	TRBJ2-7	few	CSASPLHEQYF	TGCAGTGCTAGCCCCCTCCACGAGCAGTACTTC
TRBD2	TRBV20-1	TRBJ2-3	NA	CSAYSGYTDTQYF	TGCAGTGCTTATAGCGGGTACACAGATACGCAGTATTTT
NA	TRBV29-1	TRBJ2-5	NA	CSVQGLVGETQYF	TGCAGCGTCCAGGGTCTTGTAGGGGAGACCCAGTACTTC
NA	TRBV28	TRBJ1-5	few	CASSYSGYGQPQHF	TGTGCCAGCAGTTACAGTGGGTATGGGCAGCCCCAGCATTTT
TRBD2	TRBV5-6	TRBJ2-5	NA	CASSQELAGGPQTQYF	TGTGCCAGCAGTCAAGAACTAGCGGGAGGGCCGCAGACCCAGTACTTC
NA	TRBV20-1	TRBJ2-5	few	CSARQQEETQYF	TGCAGTGCTAGACAGCAGGAAGAGACCCAGTACTTC
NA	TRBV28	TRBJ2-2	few	CASSRRQWRELFF	TGTGCCAGCAGCCGAAGACAGTGGCGGGAGCTGTTTTTT
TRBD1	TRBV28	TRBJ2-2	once	CASTPDRGFTGELFF	TGTGCCAGCACCCCAGACAGGGGGTTCACCGGGGAGCTGTTTTTT
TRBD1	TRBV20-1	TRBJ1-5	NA	CSARRQGSFNQPQHF	TGCAGTGCACGAAGACAGGGCTCCTTCAACCAGCCCCAGCATTTT
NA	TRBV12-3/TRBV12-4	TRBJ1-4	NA	CASSSRQSANEKLFF	TGTGCCAGCAGTTCCCGACAGTCAGCTAATGAAAAACTGTTTTTT
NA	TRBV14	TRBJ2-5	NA	CASSQEGDRPLPYQETQYF	TGTGCCAGCAGCCAAGAGGGTGACAGGCCTTTACCCTACCAAGAGACCCAGTACTTC
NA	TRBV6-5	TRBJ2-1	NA	CASSHGTYYNEQFF	TGTGCCAGCAGTCACGGGACTTACTACAATGAGCAGTTCTTC
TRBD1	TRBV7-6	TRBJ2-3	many	CASSLVYGTGVFTDTQYF	TGTGCCAGCAGCTTAGTTTATGGGACAGGGGTTTTCACAGATACGCAGTATTTT
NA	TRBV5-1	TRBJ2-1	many	CASSLEHFSTDEQFF	TGCGCCAGCAGCTTGGAGCATTTCTCGACGGATGAGCAGTTCTTC
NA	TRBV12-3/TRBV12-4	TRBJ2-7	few	CASSGGQLTYEQYF	TGTGCCAGCAGTGGAGGGCAGCTTACCTACGAGCAGTACTTC
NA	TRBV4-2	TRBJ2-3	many	CASSQDLGTGFTDTQYF	TGTGCCAGCAGCCAGGACCTGGGGACTGGATTCACAGATACGCAGTATTTT
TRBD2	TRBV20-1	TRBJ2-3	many	CSADGGRGSTDTQYF	TGCAGTGCAGACGGCGGGAGGGGGAGCACAGATACGCAGTATTTT
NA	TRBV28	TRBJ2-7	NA	CASSLTGVVQAEQYF	TGTGCCAGCAGTTTAACCGGCGTGGTGCAGGCCGAGCAGTACTTC